A selection of T cell receptor beta chains follows, all from one sample in a study of somatic mutations in cytotoxic T cells in rheumatoid arthritis. Method: immunoSEQ multiplex PCR; TCRdb's copy keeps in-frame clones and lacks some. The sample records about 16,000 clones, 70% to 85% being singletons. Material: CD8+ T cells sorted from blood. All receptors derive from an adult with rheumatoid arthritis. Both conserved end residues are part of each CDR3. D genes are given only for firm matches. Clone size is shown for a subset of rows, as once, few, many or a class of expanded clone.

D	size	V	J	CDR3	DNA
-	-	TRBV19	TRBJ2-7	CASEDPSRPYEQYF	TGTGCCAGTGAAGACCCTTCCCGGCCCTACGAGCAGTACTTC
-	-	TRBV18	TRBJ2-2	CASSPPLANPGELFF	TGTGCCAGCTCACCACCGCTAGCTAACCCCGGGGAGCTGTTTTTT
TRBD1	-	TRBV27	TRBJ2-1	CASSSQGASSYNEQFF	TGTGCCAGCAGTTCACAGGGGGCGAGCTCCTACAATGAGCAGTTCTTC
TRBD2	-	TRBV28	TRBJ2-5	CASSARGGQETQYF	TGTGCCAGCAGTGCACGGGGGGGCCAAGAGACCCAGTACTTC
-	-	TRBV9	TRBJ1-1	CASSVATGGGLGHGNTEAFF	TGTGCCAGCAGCGTAGCTACGGGAGGGGGGTTAGGTCATGGGAACACTGAAGCTTTCTTT
TRBD2	-	TRBV10-2	TRBJ2-2	CATGLAGGRTAGELFF	TGCGCCACCGGACTAGCGGGGGGCCGTACGGCCGGGGAGCTGTTTTTT
-	once	TRBV19	TRBJ1-1	CASSHPYEAFF	TGTGCCAGTAGTCATCCCTATGAAGCTTTCTTT
TRBD2	once	TRBV9	TRBJ2-3	CASSVSLAGGSSAPDTQYF	TGTGCCAGCAGCGTGTCGTTAGCGGGGGGATCCTCAGCCCCAGATACGCAGTATTTT
TRBD1	-	TRBV5-1	TRBJ1-1	CASSGRQGGTEAFF	TGCGCCAGCAGCGGTCGACAGGGGGGCACTGAAGCTTTCTTT
-	-	TRBV10-1	TRBJ2-2	CARPTCVGVPNTGELFF	TGCGCCAGACCGACTTGTGTGGGGGTTCCGAACACCGGGGAGCTGTTTTTT
-	-	TRBV10-1	TRBJ2-2	CASSESLGQNTGELFF	TGCGCCAGCAGTGAGTCTCTTGGGCAGAACACCGGGGAGCTGTTTTTT
TRBD1	-	TRBV29-1	TRBJ1-5	CSVASGTGSQPQHF	TGCAGCGTAGCTTCCGGGACAGGGTCCCAGCCCCAGCATTTT